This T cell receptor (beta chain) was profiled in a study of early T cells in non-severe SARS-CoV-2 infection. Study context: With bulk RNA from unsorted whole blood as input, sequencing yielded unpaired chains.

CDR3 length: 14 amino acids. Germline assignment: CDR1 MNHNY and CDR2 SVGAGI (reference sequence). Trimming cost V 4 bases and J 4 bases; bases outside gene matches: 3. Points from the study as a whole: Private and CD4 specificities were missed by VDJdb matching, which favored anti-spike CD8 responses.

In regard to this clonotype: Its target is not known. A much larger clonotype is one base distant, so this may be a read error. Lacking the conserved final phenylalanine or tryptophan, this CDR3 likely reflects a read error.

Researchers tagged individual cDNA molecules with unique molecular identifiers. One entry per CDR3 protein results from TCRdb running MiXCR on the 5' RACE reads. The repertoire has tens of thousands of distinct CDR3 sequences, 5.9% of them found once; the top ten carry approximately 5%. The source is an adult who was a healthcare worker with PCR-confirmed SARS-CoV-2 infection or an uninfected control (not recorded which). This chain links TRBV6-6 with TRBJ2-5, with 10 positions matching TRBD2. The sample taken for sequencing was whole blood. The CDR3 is CASSSSGSVETQYY. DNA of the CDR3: TGTGCCAGCAGTTCTAGCGGGAGCGTAGAGACCCAGTACTAC.